This TCR beta chain was retrieved from a study of blood T cell repertoires in COVID-19. As for the study in general: In Cohort 3, a recovered donor had either two negative PCRs, clearance, or symptom resolution.

The trim removed 8 bases at V and 5 bases at J, leaving 8 bases unmatched. This CDR3 is 13 amino acids long. Germline CDR1 and CDR2: MNHEY and SMNVEV (reference sequence). Generated by immunoSEQ multiplex PCR, the TCRdb table keeps only in-frame clones and is missing some. The sample carries about 280,000 clones, around nine tenths recorded once. This chain joins TRBV27 and TRBJ2-5; the match to TRBD1 covers 7 bases. Material for sequencing was PBMCs or T cells enriched from blood (not recorded which). The receptor was isolated from a woman between 55 and 75 years old in a cohort exposed to, infected with or recovered from COVID-19 (not recorded which). The CDR3 loop is CASSQGRTETQYF. CDR3 sequence (DNA): TGTGCCAGCTCACAGGGGCGTACGGAGACCCAGTACTTC.